One T cell receptor (beta chain) is described in this entry. Its target is not known. The assay was immunoSEQ multiplex PCR, and TCRdb's table has in-frame clones only and misses some. The table lists tens of thousands of clones, 93% of them singletons. This entry comes from a study of Tregs in tolerant kidney transplant recipients. Overall study results and limits: The small number of patients limits these findings pending further validation. Biological reproducibility was not directly addressed, but technical replication error appeared minimal.

This CDR3 contains 16 residues. Germline V gene sequence: CDR1 ENHRY, CDR2 SYGVKD. Trimming cost V 0 bases and J 1 base; bases outside gene matches: 3. Recipients received nonmyeloablative bone marrow transplants from related graft donors, with transient mixed chimerism. The source was CD4+ T cells from blood (PBMCs), collected 12 months after the transplant. The chain couples TRBV10-3 to TRBJ2-5, with 9 positions matching TRBD1. The source is a human patient who received a combined kidney and bone marrow transplant. Part of the T cell pool may stem from the graft donor. This CDR3 reads CAISESATGGQETQYF. CDR3 DNA: TGTGCCATCAGTGAGTCGGCGACAGGGGGCCAAGAGACCCAGTACTTC.